A selection of T cell receptor beta chains follows, all from one sample in a study of technical replicates of blood from a few donors. Profiling relied on immunoSEQ multiplex PCR, and the TCRdb table lists in-frame clones only, not all of them. Of about 75,000 clones detected, 92% appear once; the ten largest clones hold under 0.55%. Sequenced material: T cells isolated from PBMCs. The receptors shown here come from a human donor in good health. CDR3s include the opening cysteine and the closing phenylalanine or tryptophan. D genes are given only for firm matches. Clone size, where shown, is once, few, many, or a class for clones that have expanded.

d_gene	v_gene	abundance	j_gene	CDR3nt	CDR3aa
.	TRBV5-4	.	TRBJ2-7	TGTGCCAGCAGCTTGGGAGCGGAATCCGTCTTC	CASSLGAESVF
TRBD2	TRBV4-1	.	TRBJ2-7	TGCGCCAGCAGCCCCCTACTAGCGGGACGGAATTACGAGCAGTACTTC	CASSPLLAGRNYEQYF
.	TRBV19	.	TRBJ2-2	TGTGCCAGTAGTATGACAGTCACCGGGGAGCTGTTTTTT	CASSMTVTGELFF
TRBD1	TRBV14	.	TRBJ2-7	TGTGCCAGCAGCCAAATGAGGGACCGGGGCAGGGGGCTCTACGAGCAGTACTTC	CASSQMRDRGRGLYEQYF
.	TRBV7-2	.	TRBJ2-1	TGTGCCAGCAGCGAAAGAGGCGCGGCCCTCCTGGAGCAGTTCTTC	CASSERGAALLEQFF
.	TRBV1	once	TRBJ2-7	TGCACCAGCATCGAAGGAGGGGACAGGGACTACGAGCAGTACTTC	CTSIEGGDRDYEQYF
.	TRBV20-1	.	TRBJ1-4	TGCAGTGCTAGAGGTCCGGAAAAACTGTTTTTT	CSARGPEKLFF
.	TRBV6-5	.	TRBJ1-1	TGTGCCAGCTTCGGGAGAGGGTTAATCACTGAAGCTTTCTTT	CASFGRGLITEAFF
.	TRBV25-1	.	TRBJ1-2	TGTGCCAGCAGTGAATTCCCCTCAGGGGTGAGTGACGGCTACACCTTC	CASSEFPSGVSDGYTF
TRBD2	TRBV7-3	.	TRBJ2-1	TGTGCCAGCAGCCTACTGCCTCCCGGGACTAGCGGGATGAGCTCCTACAATGAGCAGTTCTTC	CASSLLPPGTSGMSSYNEQFF
.	TRBV19	once	TRBJ2-3	TGTGCCAGTAGAATCGGGGGAGTCATAGATACGCAGTATTTT	CASRIGGVIDTQYF
.	TRBV14	.	TRBJ2-5	TGTGCCAGCAGCCACGGAGGGAGCCAAGAGACCCAGTACTTC	CASSHGGSQETQYF
.	TRBV7-9	once	TRBJ1-1	TGTGCCAGCAGCTTATCCCAGGGGTTTACTGAAGCTTTCTTT	CASSLSQGFTEAFF
.	TRBV30	.	TRBJ1-5	TGTGCCTGGAGTTTGGCCCCCCAGGTCAAGTCCCAGCATTTT	CAWSLAPQVKSQHF
TRBD2	TRBV10-3	.	TRBJ2-5	TGTGCCATCAGTGATATTGGGAGGGACGAGACCCAGTACTTC	CAISDIGRDETQYF
TRBD1	TRBV15	.	TRBJ1-1	TGTGCCACCAGCAGAGATCGGACAGGTACTATAACTGAAGCTTTCTTT	CATSRDRTGTITEAFF
.	TRBV5-4	.	TRBJ1-2	TGTGCCAGCAGCATTTACGGCTTGGACAGTTCGTTCTATGGCTACACCTTC	CASSIYGLDSSFYGYTF
.	TRBV18	.	TRBJ2-7	TGTGCCAGCTCACCTATCGGGAGTGGTGGCGAGCAGTACTTC	CASSPIGSGGEQYF
TRBD2	TRBV2	.	TRBJ2-1	TGTGCCAGCACGACTAGCACGTCGTCCAATGAGCAGTTCTTC	CASTTSTSSNEQFF
TRBD2	TRBV2	.	TRBJ2-5	TGTGCCAGCAGTGAAAAGCTAGCGGAGTCGGGGGAGACCCAGTACTTC	CASSEKLAESGETQYF
TRBD2	TRBV7-7	.	TRBJ2-1	TGTGCTAGCAGCTCTCTAGCGGGAGAGCAAAATGAGCAGTTCTTC	CASSSLAGEQNEQFF
.	TRBV29-1	.	TRBJ2-3	TGCAGTGCCCGGGGAGTTTTTGATACGCAGTATTTT	CSARGVFDTQYF
TRBD1	TRBV19	.	TRBJ2-7	TGTGCCAGTAGTATAGACGGGGCTCCGGGACAGGGGTCCTACGAGCAGTACTTC	CASSIDGAPGQGSYEQYF
TRBD1	TRBV4-3	.	TRBJ1-2	TGCGCCAGCAGCCAAGTAGGGACAGGGGTAGCACGTTCTGGCTACACCTTC	CASSQVGTGVARSGYTF
.	TRBV10-3	once	TRBJ1-1	TGTGCCTCCAGGGAGGAGAACACTGAAGCTTTCTTT	CASREENTEAFF
TRBD2	TRBV5-4	.	TRBJ2-1	TGTGCCAGCAGCTGGGCAACTAGCGGAAGTTTCTACAATGAGCAGTTCTTC	CASSWATSGSFYNEQFF
.	TRBV4-2	.	TRBJ2-7	TGTGCCAGCAGCCGCCCGACAGGGGAGGGTTACGAGCAGTACTTC	CASSRPTGEGYEQYF